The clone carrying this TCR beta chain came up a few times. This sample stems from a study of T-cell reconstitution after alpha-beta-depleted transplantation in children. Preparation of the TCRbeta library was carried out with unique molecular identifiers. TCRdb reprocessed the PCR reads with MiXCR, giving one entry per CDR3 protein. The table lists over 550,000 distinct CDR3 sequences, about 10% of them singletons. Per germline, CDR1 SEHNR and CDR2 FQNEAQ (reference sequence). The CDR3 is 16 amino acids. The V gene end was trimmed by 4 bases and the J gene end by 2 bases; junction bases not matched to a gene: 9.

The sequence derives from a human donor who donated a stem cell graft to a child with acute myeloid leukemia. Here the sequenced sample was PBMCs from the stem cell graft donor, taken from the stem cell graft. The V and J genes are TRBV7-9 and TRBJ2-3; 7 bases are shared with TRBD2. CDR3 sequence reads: CASSSGERGITDTQYF. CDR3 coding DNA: TGTGCCAGCAGCTCTGGGGAGCGGGGAATCACAGATACGCAGTATTTT.